This TCR beta chain was observed in a study of vaccination effects on CD4 cells after COVID-19. Overall study context: Wells containing approximately 2 million PBMC each were cultured with approximately 9.7 IU/ml IL-2 and about 10 ug/ml peptides. General study points: Healthy vaccinees' vaccine-induced clones included only 1 of 255 that recognized common cold coronaviruses.

Comments on this clone: Its cognate antigen is unknown.

Once cultured for 9 to 11 days, the cells underwent separation to obtain CD4+ T cells. A half-volume exchange with IL-2 medium occurred on days 3 and 7. Data came from immunoSEQ multiplex PCR; TCRdb stores just in-frame clones and leaves some out. The sample shows about 58,000 clones, 60% to 85% of them seen only once. Germline V gene lookup returns CDR1 MDHEN and CDR2 SYDVKM. This CDR3 has 16 amino acids. Trimming cost V 6 bases and J 4 bases; bases outside gene matches: 10. This chain connects TRBV28 to TRBJ2-2, with TRBD1 identical over 8 bases. The sequences come from CD4+ T cells from PBMCs cultured without peptide, collected before COVID-19 vaccination. The receptor was isolated from a human donor who received a COVID-19 vaccine. Here the CDR3 reads CASSLNGQGSTGELFF. CDR3 in DNA: TGTGCCAGCAGCCTCAACGGACAGGGAAGCACCGGGGAGCTGTTTTTT.